These 19 T cell receptor beta chains were all obtained from the same sample, sequenced in a study of T cells in Graves' hyperthyroidism and ophthalmopathy (dated by TCRdb to the late 2010s). Libraries were built with multiplex PCR. The listed sequencing device is Illumina HiSeq 2000. TCR beta CDR3 regions were amplified from RNA transcripts. For the first round of RT-PCR on the TCR CDR3, the HTBI primer set was used together with the Qiagen OneStep RT-PCR kit. Using fastp at Q25 and MiXCR, TCRdb reprocessed the public reads and kept productive beta chains. Rows with a matching CDR3 protein are joined into one entry that keeps the most common DNA and genes. The sample includes around 500,000 distinct CDR3 sequences, with 12% to 15% observed a single time. 11% to 15% of the sample rests with the top ten. Material for sequencing was blood. These receptors came from a woman in her 40s with Graves' hyperthyroidism.

There are many counts of this clonotype. The chain employs TRBV27 and TRBJ1-2, with 7 bases fitting TRBD1. V lost 8 bases to trimming and J lost 5 bases; unmatched junction nucleotides: 5. There are 12 residues in the CDR3. CDR1 MNHEY and CDR2 SMNVEV come from the germline V gene (reference sequence). CDR3 coding DNA: TGTGCCAGCCGGGACAGCCATTATGGCTACACCTTC. This gives the protein CASRDSHYGYTF.

A single count supports this clonotype. The chain uses TRBV10-2 and TRBJ2-7, with 13 bases that match TRBD2. V lost 6 bases and J lost 5; bases outside the gene matches: 7. This CDR3 is 15 amino acids long. Per germline, CDR1 WSHSY and CDR2 SAAADI. CDR3 nucleotides: TGCGCCAGCAGGATACTAGCGGGAGGGCCGAACGAGCAGTACTTC. Translation gives CASRILAGGPNEQYF.

This clonotype has ten or more counts. The rearrangement links TRBV5-1 to TRBJ2-5; D may match TRBD1 or TRBD2 (5 bases each). CDR1 and CDR2 (germline): SGHRS, YFSETQ. The CDR3 is made up of 13 amino acids. Trimming left V 4 bases short and J 1 base short, with 8 bases between. The CDR3 nucleotides are TGCGCCAGCAGCGCCGGGACCCAAGAGACCCAGTACTTC. This gives the protein CASSAGTQETQYF.

This clonotype was found once. The V gene is TRBV19, the J gene TRBJ2-5; no clear D. CDR1 is LNHDA and CDR2 is SQIVND in the germline V gene (reference sequence). The length of the CDR3 is 14 residues. Between the trimmed V and J ends, which lost 1 base and 2 bases, there was a span of 8 bases. The CDR3 DNA reads TGTGCCAGTAGTATAGCGGGTCAGCAAGAGACCCAGTACTTC. Translated: CASSIAGQQETQYF. Variable domain in full (rest from reference TRBV19 and TRBJ2-5): DGGITQSPKYLFRKEGQNVTLSCEQNLNHDAMYWYRQDPGQGLRLIYYSQIVNDFQKGDIAEGYSVSREKKESFPLTVTSAQKNPTAFYLCASSIAGQQETQYFGPGTRLLVL.

This chain joins TRBV19 and TRBJ2-5; 7 bases map to TRBD1. Unmatched junction bases numbered 8, after V lost 2 bases and J lost 2 bases. Germline V gives CDR1 LNHDA, CDR2 SQIVND (reference sequence). CDR3 length equals 16 residues. CDR3 coding DNA: TGTGCCAGTAGTATACGGCAGGGACAGCTGCAAGAGACCCAGTACTTC. It specifies CASSIRQGQLQETQYF.

Comments on this clonotype: A clone one base away is much larger, so this may be a read error. This rearrangement joins TRBV25-1 to TRBJ1-3; D gene unclear. With 2 bases removed from V and 2 bases from J, the gap between germline ends came to 7 bases. From germline, CDR1 is MGHDK and CDR2 SYGVNS. The CDR3 covers 14 residues. CDR3: CASSERSPGNTIYF. The DNA for the CDR3 is TGTGCCAGCAGTGAACGGAGCCCTGGAAACACCATATATTTT.

The sample holds many counts of this clonotype. Here the CDR3 DNA reads TGTGCCAGCGAGGCTAGCGAGGCGGAGACCCAGTACTTC. Residues: CASEASEAETQYF. The V gene is TRBV28, the J gene TRBJ2-5, with D tentatively TRBD2 (6 bases). CDR1 and CDR2 (germline): MDHEN, SYDVKM. The CDR3 totals 13 residues. Trimming removed 8 bases from V and 5 bases from J, with 15 bases in between.

The chain uses TRBV7-9 and TRBJ2-3; D gene uncertain. This CDR3 has 13 residues. Trimming cost V 4 bases and J 2 bases, with 7 bases left between them. Looked up from germline, CDR1 is SEHNR and CDR2 is FQNEAQ (reference sequence). CDR3 loop: CASSSGDTDTQYF. CDR3 bases: TGTGCCAGCAGCTCCGGAGACACAGATACGCAGTATTTT.

The table lists this clonotype with many counts. The J gene is TRBJ2-2, the V gene TRBV7-9; TRBD1 might be the D (5 bases). The length of the CDR3 is 14 residues. V dropped 4 bases and J dropped 4 bases, with 10 bases sitting between them. CDR1 is SEHNR, CDR2 FQNEAQ, per germline (reference sequence). The CDR3, as DNA: TGTGCCAGCAGCTCTCTCAGGGCCACCGGGGAGCTGTTTTTT. Translated, it gives CASSSLRATGELFF.

This clonotype was seen many times. The chain carries TRBV28 and TRBJ1-5; possibly TRBD1 for D (5 bases). Germline V gene data show CDR1 as MDHEN and CDR2 as SYDVKM. This CDR3 has 15 amino acids. Trimming shortened V by 3 bases and J by 5 bases, and 14 bases separated the two germline ends. CDR3 bases: TGTGCCAGCAGTTTTGCAGTGGGGGGGGATCAGCCCCAGCATTTT. Residues: CASSFAVGGDQPQHF.

J is TRBJ2-1 and V is TRBV6-5; TRBD1 aligns across 8 bases. This CDR3 spans 14 amino acids. Germline values: CDR1 MNHEY, CDR2 SVGAGI. Trimming took 2 bases from V and 8 from J; bases not matched to a gene: 5. The CDR3 DNA reads TGTGCCAGCAGTTACGCAGGGGGCGGCGATGAGCAGTTCTTC. Residues: CASSYAGGGDEQFF.

This clonotype has ten or more counts. The gene calls are TRBV5-1 and TRBJ2-1; D is ambiguous. Germline V gene lookup returns CDR1 SGHRS and CDR2 YFSETQ. The CDR3 runs to 13 residues. V shed 0 bases and J shed 8 bases, with 9 bases lying between them. As DNA, the CDR3 is TGCGCCAGCAGCTTGGTACCGGGCGATGAGCAGTTCTTC. Residues: CASSLVPGDEQFF.

This clonotype was seen only a few times. The gene calls are TRBV19 and TRBJ2-3, with D possibly matching TRBD2 (6 bases). Trimming pared 5 bases from V and 5 bases from J, leaving 11 bases between. Germline V lookup: CDR1 LNHDA, CDR2 SQIVND (reference sequence). The CDR3 has 13 amino acids. The CDR3 spells CASSSDGRDTQYF. The CDR3 DNA reads TGTGCCAGTAGTTCCGACGGGAGAGATACGCAGTATTTT.

This clonotype was seen at least ten times. This chain uses TRBV2 with TRBJ1-5; D is unclear. The germline gives CDR1 SNHLY, CDR2 FYNNEI. The CDR3 covers 12 residues. Trimming shortened V by 6 bases and J by 6 bases, and 9 bases separated the two germline ends. DNA for the CDR3: TGTGCCAGCAGCGGCGCCGGTCAGCCCCAGCATTTT. This gives the protein CASSGAGQPQHF.

This clonotype was detected ten times or more. The chain carries TRBV28 and TRBJ1-6, with 7 bases that match TRBD1. Per germline, CDR1 MDHEN and CDR2 SYDVKM. V lost 4 bases and J lost 8; bases outside the gene matches: 8. This CDR3 region has 15 residues. The CDR3 DNA sequence: TGTGCCAGCAGTTCCAACGACAGGGACTATTCACCCCTCCACTTT. It specifies CASSSNDRDYSPLHF.

The V call is TRBV19, the J call TRBJ2-3, with TRBD1 as a possible D gene (5 bases). Trimming took off 1 base at V and 4 bases at J, with 12 bases between the two ends. This CDR3 spans 15 amino acids. The germline CDR1 and CDR2 sequences are LNHDA and SQIVND (reference sequence). The CDR3 sequence: CASSIGVGAPDTQYF. The CDR3 nucleotides are TGTGCCAGTAGTATAGGGGTTGGGGCCCCAGATACGCAGTATTTT.

There are many counts of this clonotype. The chain employs TRBV7-2 and TRBJ1-2; 11 nucleotides match TRBD1. V was clipped by 5 bases and J by 5 bases; unmatched bases: 4. The CDR3 is 14 amino acids. CDR1 is SGHTA and CDR2 is FQGNSA in the germline V gene. CDR3 residues: CASSRDRGEYGYTF. The DNA for the CDR3 is TGTGCCAGCAGCCGGGACAGGGGGGAGTATGGCTACACCTTC.

J is TRBJ1-5 and V is TRBV19; tentatively, D is TRBD1 (6 bases). The CDR3 is 16 amino acids. The V end lost 7 bases, the J end lost 2 bases, and 18 bases lay between the germline ends. Germline V gene data show CDR1 as LNHDA and CDR2 as SQIVND (reference sequence). The CDR3, as DNA: TGTGCCAGTACTCCTACAGGGCCGGAGGGCAATCAGCCCCAGCATTTT. Translating it yields CASTPTGPEGNQPQHF.

There are a few counts of this clonotype. A much larger clone is a single base away; this may be a read error. The chain has TRBV28 and TRBJ1-6; D is perhaps TRBD1 (5 bases). In germline, CDR1 is MDHEN, CDR2 SYDVKM. This CDR3 is built from 15 residues. The CDR3 region has the DNA TGTGCCAGCAGTTGGGGGGTGCTAGATAATTCAGCCCTCCACTTT. This encodes CASSWGVLDNSALHF.